This T cell receptor beta chain comes out of a study of CD8+CD57+ T cells in acquired aplastic anemia. The overall study: DNA recovered from sorted CD4+ and CD8+ cells had a mean of approximately 3.5 ug.

Study conclusions and caveats: Patients and controls shared approximately 28 CD8+ CDR3 sequences.

A note on this clonotype: Its antigen is not known.

Genomic DNA provided the template from which TCR beta VDJ and CDR3 profiles were obtained. TCRdb reanalysed the reads using MiXCR and keeps one entry per CDR3 protein. Of about 120,000 distinct CDR3 sequences detected, under 60% appear once; the ten largest clones hold roughly 29%. The CDR3 spans 13 residues. With 3 bases removed from V and 8 bases from J, the gap between germline ends came to 13 bases. CDR1 SNHLY and CDR2 FYNNEI come from the germline V gene. By flow cytometry, patients selected for sequencing had shown an expansion of CD8+CD57+ cells. The chain uses TRBV2 and TRBJ1-2, with D tentatively TRBD1 (5 bases). This clonotype was sampled from a human donor with aplastic anemia. Sequencing was carried out using sorted CD4+, CD8+, or CD8+CD57+ T cells (not recorded which) from PBMCs. The CDR3 DNA is TGTGCCAGCAGTGAGGAGGGGATGGGAGGCTACACCTTC. Translation: CASSEEGMGGYTF.